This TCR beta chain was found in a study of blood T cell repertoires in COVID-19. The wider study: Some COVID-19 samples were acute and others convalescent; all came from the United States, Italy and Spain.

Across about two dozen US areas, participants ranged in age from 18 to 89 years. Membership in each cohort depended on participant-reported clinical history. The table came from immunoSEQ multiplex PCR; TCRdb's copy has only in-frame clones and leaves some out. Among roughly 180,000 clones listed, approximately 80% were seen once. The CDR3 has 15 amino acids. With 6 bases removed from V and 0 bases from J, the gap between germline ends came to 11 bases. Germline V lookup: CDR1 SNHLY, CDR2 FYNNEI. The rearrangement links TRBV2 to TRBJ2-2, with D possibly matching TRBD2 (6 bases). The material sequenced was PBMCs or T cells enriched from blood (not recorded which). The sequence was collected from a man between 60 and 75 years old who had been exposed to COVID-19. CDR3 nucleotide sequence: TGTGCCAGCAGGGAGGGCTTCGCGAACACCGGGGAGCTGTTTTTT. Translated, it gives CASREGFANTGELFF. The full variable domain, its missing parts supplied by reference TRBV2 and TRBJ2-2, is EPEVTQTPSHQVTQMGQEVILRCVPISNHLYFYWYRQILGQKVEFLVSFYNNEISEKSEIFDDQFSVERPDGSNFTLKIRSTKLEDSAMYFCASREGFANTGELFFGEGSRLTVL.